This T cell receptor (beta chain) was captured in a study of T cells after yellow fever vaccination. Study as a whole: Any fraction with a low cell number was prepared using SMART-Seq v4 Ultra Low Input.

The study, taken as a whole, reports: Most clones from primary vaccination were detected again post-booster (roughly 96% CD4, roughly 91% CD8). Repertoires obtained by FACS sorting could include abundant clonotypes that entered as contaminants from the bulk population.

This clonotype was seen many times. Its matching antigen is unknown. MiXCR was run by TCRdb on the 5' RACE reads, yielding one entry per CDR3 protein. The sample includes about 57,000 distinct CDR3 sequences, around 7.4% of them seen just once. After removal of 4 bases from V and 7 bases from J, the junction contained 11 bases not matched to a gene. This CDR3 comprises 14 residues. Germline V gene sequence: CDR1 DFQATT, CDR2 SNEGSKA (reference sequence). This material consisted of CD8+ T cells sorted from PBMCs, taken 15 days after the yellow fever booster vaccination. V usage is TRBV20-1 and J usage is TRBJ2-3; 7 bases map to TRBD2. This clonotype was sampled from a man aged 25 to 40 who received the YFV17D yellow fever vaccine. The CDR3 DNA sequence: TGCAGTGCTAATGTGGGAGGGCCCCCGAATACGCAGTATTTT. Translated: CSANVGGPPNTQYF.